This TCR beta chain was found in a study of shared T cell receptors in the human thymus. This table comes from immunoSEQ multiplex PCR, and its TCRdb copy is limited to in-frame clones, with some not included. Of some 760,000 clones detected, 80% to 90% appear once; the ten largest clones hold roughly 0.01%. The CDR3 loop spans 14 amino acids. V lost 4 bases, J lost 6 bases, and 15 bases lay in between. Per the germline V gene, CDR1 is SGHDN and CDR2 is FVKESK. This same sample was also part of a study on human thymus T cells. Turning to that study: Corrective cardiac surgery supplied the resected thymus tissue. Use of V and J genes seemed skewed within the thymic and blood repertoires.

The gene calls are TRBV14 and TRBJ1-2, with D unresolved. The sequence was obtained from a girl under two years old with a congenital heart defect. Sequencing input: thymocytes. The CDR3 here is CASSPTTRANGYTF. The CDR3 DNA reads as TGTGCCAGCAGCCCAACGACGAGGGCAAATGGCTACACCTTC.